These 27 T cell receptor beta chains were all obtained from the same sample, sequenced in a study of CD8+CD57+ T cells in acquired aplastic anemia (dated by TCRdb to 2016 to 2019). The listed sequencing device is Illumina HiSeq 2000. Profiling of TCR beta VDJ combinations and CDR3 sequences used genomic DNA as the template. Starting from the raw public reads, TCRdb applied fastp trimming at Q25, assembled clones with MiXCR and retained in-frame beta chains. For every CDR3 protein sequence, its rows merge into one entry that carries the most common genes and DNA. In all, the sample holds some 290,000 distinct CDR3 sequences, and 56% of those were seen once. Of the sample, approximately 8% falls within the top ten clones. Sequenced sample: sorted CD4+, CD8+, or CD8+CD57+ T cells (not recorded which) from PBMCs. These receptors came from a human donor with severe aplastic anemia or a healthy control (not recorded which).

This clonotype was seen ten or more times. The chain combines TRBV27 with TRBJ2-7; 7 nucleotides agree with TRBD1. The germline CDR1 and CDR2 sequences are MNHEY and SMNVEV (reference sequence). The CDR3 covers 12 residues. The V gene end was trimmed by 3 bases and the J gene end by 6 bases; junction bases not matched to a gene: 2. CDR3 nucleotides: TGTGCCAGCAGTTTTAGGGGGCTCGAGCAGTACTTC. It is translated as CASSFRGLEQYF.

The rearrangement joins TRBV6-6 to TRBJ2-7, with 8 bases identical to TRBD1. Looked up from germline, CDR1 is MNHNY and CDR2 is SVGAGI (reference sequence). The length of the CDR3 is 13 residues. V lost 5 bases to trimming and J lost 7 bases; unmatched junction nucleotides: 7. CDR3 loop: CASSSRTGQEQYF. CDR3 in DNA: TGTGCCAGCAGTAGCAGGACAGGGCAAGAGCAGTACTTC.

This chain links TRBV5-6 with TRBJ1-5, with 7 bases matching TRBD1. V trimming: 3 bases; J trimming: 4 bases; junction bases outside the gene matches: 10. The CDR3 runs to 16 residues. Germline assignment: CDR1 SGHDT and CDR2 YYEEEE. CDR3 nucleotides: TGTGCCAGCAGCTCATACGACAGGGATGGGAATCAGCCCCAGCATTTT. It specifies CASSSYDRDGNQPQHF.

This clonotype was seen once. The V gene is TRBV7-9, the J gene TRBJ1-2; D remains ambiguous. Germline V gene data show CDR1 as SEHNR and CDR2 as FQNEAQ (reference sequence). The CDR3 has 13 amino acids. Trimming cost V 2 bases and J 3 bases, with 7 bases left between them. DNA of the CDR3: TGTGCCAGCAGCTTATACGGGGACTATGGCTACACCTTC. Translating gives CASSLYGDYGYTF.

To note about this clonotype: A much larger clonotype is one base distant, so this may be a read error. CDR3 in amino acids: CASSYSYQPQYF. The CDR3 DNA is TGTGCCAGCAGTTACTCGTATCAGCCCCAGTATTTT. The rearrangement links TRBV6-2 or TRBV6-3 to TRBJ1-5; no definite D call. Near its end, the DNA agrees better with TRBJ2-3, so the J call may be wrong. Germline CDR1 is MNHEY and CDR2 is SVGEGT. This CDR3 has 12 residues.

The V call is TRBV20-1, the J call TRBJ1-2, with 9 bases fitting TRBD1. The germline V gene has CDR1 DFQATT and CDR2 SNEGSKA (reference sequence). The CDR3 has 15 amino acids. The trim removed 1 base at V and 10 bases at J, leaving 13 bases unmatched. This CDR3 reads CSARVWAGGQGDYTF. The CDR3 DNA sequence: TGCAGTGCTAGAGTTTGGGCTGGGGGACAGGGCGACTACACCTTC.

Details on this clonotype: Since a much larger clone is just one base distant, this may be a read error. The chain has TRBV30 and TRBJ2-7; 7 bases are a match to TRBD1. Looked up from germline, CDR1 is GTSNPN and CDR2 is SVGIG (reference sequence). V was clipped by 5 bases and J by 6 bases; unmatched bases: 13. The CDR3 is 14 residues long. CDR3 residues: CAWGDKQGKGEQYF. In nucleotides, the CDR3 is TGTGCCTGGGGAGACAAACAGGGGAAAGGCGAGCAGTACTTC.

The chain combines TRBV12-3 or TRBV12-4 with TRBJ2-2; TRBD2 matches 10 bases. Losses at the gene ends were 5 bases for V and 5 bases for J; bases not matched to a gene: 5. This CDR3 is 15 amino acids long. The CDR3 loop is CASSPGTSATGELFF. The CDR3 DNA reads as TGTGCCAGCAGTCCCGGGACTAGCGCTACCGGGGAGCTGTTTTTT.

This clonotype appeared many times. V and J are TRBV20-1 and TRBJ2-1; D unclear. The CDR3 is 15 residues long. V gave up 6 bases and J gave up 4 bases, with 19 bases separating them. Per germline, CDR1 DFQATT and CDR2 SNEGSKA (reference sequence). CDR3 sequence (DNA): TGCAGTGCGGGCTCCCAGCGTGGCGGATACAATGAGCAGTTCTTC. The encoded protein is CSAGSQRGGYNEQFF.

This clonotype was recorded many times. The genes are TRBV2 and TRBJ1-1, with D perhaps TRBD1 (6 bases). Trimming removed 0 bases from V and 8 bases from J, with 13 bases in between. The CDR3 length is 14 residues. Germline values: CDR1 SNHLY, CDR2 FYNNEI. The CDR3 spells CASSEAPQGPEAFF. The DNA for the CDR3 is TGTGCCAGCAGTGAAGCCCCACAGGGTCCCGAAGCTTTCTTT.

This chain joins TRBV2 and TRBJ2-3; D not certain. Germline CDR1 is SNHLY and CDR2 is FYNNEI. The CDR3 has 15 residues. V dropped 6 bases and J dropped 0 bases, with 13 bases sitting between them. The CDR3 sequence: CASSPAPTSTDTQYF. In nucleotides, the CDR3 is TGTGCCAGCAGCCCCGCCCCTACTAGCACAGATACGCAGTATTTT.

The chain has TRBV24-1 and TRBJ2-1, with no clear D. Germline V CDR1 and CDR2: KGHDR, SFDVKD. The CDR3 covers 14 residues. V was clipped by 3 bases and J by 4 bases, with 9 bases between them. The DNA for the CDR3 is TGTGCCACCAGTGATGGGCAAAGATACAATGAGCAGTTCTTC. Translating gives CATSDGQRYNEQFF.

The rearrangement joins TRBV5-1 to TRBJ2-7; D is uncertain. Germline lookup yields CDR1 SGHRS and CDR2 YFSETQ. Between the trimmed V and J ends, which lost 2 bases and 3 bases, there was a span of 9 bases. This CDR3 region has 13 residues. CDR3 nucleotides: TGCGCCAGCAGCTTCGAGGTAAGCTACGAGCAGTACTTC. Residues: CASSFEVSYEQYF. Complete variable domain (other parts from reference TRBV5-1 and TRBJ2-7): KAGVTQTPRYLIKTRGQQVTLSCSPISGHRSVSWYQQTPGQGLQFLFEYFSETQRNKGNFPGRFSGRQFSNSRSEMNVSTLELGDSALYLCASSFEVSYEQYFGPGTRLTVT.

The chain uses TRBV7-6 and TRBJ2-5; D gene ambiguous. The CDR3 is 12 residues long. In germline, CDR1 is SGHVS, CDR2 FNYEAQ. The ends were cut back, 4 bases at V and 0 bases at J, with 3 bases in the middle. The CDR3 sequence is CASSSYQETQYF. The CDR3 DNA reads as TGTGCCAGCAGCTCGTACCAAGAGACCCAGTACTTC. The full variable domain, with the rest looked up from reference TRBV7-6 and TRBJ2-5, is GAGVSQSPRYKVTKRGQDVALRCDPISGHVSLYWYRQALGQGPEFLTYFNYEAQQDKSGLPNDRFSAERPEGSISTLTIQRTEQRDSAMYRCASSSYQETQYFGPGTRLLVL.

This clonotype came up many times. The chain couples TRBV4-2 to TRBJ1-2, with D unresolved. This CDR3 has 15 residues. The V gene's germline CDR1 is LGHNA and CDR2 YNFKEQ. The V end lost 4 bases, the J end lost 4 bases, and 16 bases lay between the germline ends. In DNA form, the CDR3 reads TGTGCCAGCAGCCCAGAGCCCAGTTCCGTCTATGGCTACACCTTC. Its translation: CASSPEPSSVYGYTF.

V is TRBV10-3 and J is TRBJ2-3; D may be TRBD2 (5 bases). This CDR3 contains 14 residues. The V gene lost 3 bases and the J gene lost 6 bases, with 13 bases spanning the gap. Germline loops: CDR1 ENHRY, CDR2 SYGVKD. Here the CDR3 DNA reads TGTGCCATCAGTGATGTCGGACTCGGGGATACGCAGTATTTT. Translated, it gives CAISDVGLGDTQYF.

The rearrangement joins TRBV3-1 to TRBJ1-2, with TRBD1 matching 11 bases. J gave up 7 bases and V 4 bases, and 2 bases lay outside the gene matches. The CDR3 runs to 13 residues. Germline assignment: CDR1 LGHDT and CDR2 YNNKEL (reference sequence). CDR3: CASSRGQGAGYTF. CDR3 DNA sequence: TGTGCCAGCAGCCGCGGACAGGGGGCTGGCTACACCTTC.

The V call is TRBV20-1, the J call TRBJ2-1; D uncertain. CDR1 and CDR2 from the germline V gene are DFQATT and SNEGSKA (reference sequence). The CDR3 sequence is 10 residues long. Trimming took 0 bases from V and 8 from J, leaving 2 bases between them. In DNA, the CDR3 is TGCAGTGCTAGAGATCATGAGCAGTTCTTC. As protein: CSARDHEQFF.

This clonotype was seen at least ten times. The chain couples TRBV4-3 to TRBJ2-5; TRBD2 matches 10 bases. This CDR3 region has 16 residues. Trimming cost V 1 base and J 5 bases; bases outside gene matches: 7. The germline CDR1 and CDR2 sequences are LGHNA and YSLEER. In nucleotides, the CDR3 is TGCGCCAGCAGCCAAGGGGAGCGGGGGGGCGCGGAGACCCAGTACTTC. Its protein product is CASSQGERGGAETQYF.

As regards this clonotype: It may be a read error: a sequence one base away is much more abundant. V and J are TRBV7-9 and TRBJ1-3, with D tentatively TRBD1 (6 bases). Trimming removed 3 bases from V and 0 bases from J, with 9 bases in between. Looked up from germline, CDR1 is SEHNR and CDR2 is FQNEAQ (reference sequence). This CDR3 is 15 amino acids long. The CDR3 nucleotides are TGTGCCAGCAGCTTGGGGGGCGGCTCTGGAAACACCATATATTTT. It is translated as CASSLGGGSGNTIYF.

The chain has TRBV4-2 and TRBJ1-1, with unresolved D. CDR1 is LGHNA, CDR2 YNFKEQ, per germline. Between the trimmed V and J ends, which lost 0 bases and 3 bases, there was a span of 5 bases. The CDR3 is made up of 13 amino acids. CDR3 DNA sequence: TGTGCCAGCAGCCAAGACCCGGACACTGAAGCTTTCTTT. Translated: CASSQDPDTEAFF.

The CDR3 reads CASSIDYETREIDTQYF. CDR3 bases: TGTGCCAGTAGTATAGATTACGAGACTAGAGAAATAGATACGCAGTATTTT. The V and J genes are TRBV19 and TRBJ2-3; D might be TRBD2 (6 bases). From germline, CDR1 is LNHDA and CDR2 SQIVND (reference sequence). The CDR3 consists of 17 residues. V was shortened by 0 bases and J by 5 bases, with 18 bases between the two germline ends.

This clonotype was observed a single time. This sequence joins TRBV15 and TRBJ2-3, with 7 bases lining up with TRBD2. Germline V gene sequence: CDR1 LNHNV, CDR2 YYDKDF (reference sequence). The ends lost 2 bases at V and 0 bases at J; junction bases unmatched: 8. This CDR3 contains 17 residues. The CDR3 nucleotides are TGTGCCACCAGCAGACGTTCCCTAGCGGATAGCACAGATACGCAGTATTTT. Encoded protein: CATSRRSLADSTDTQYF.

The count of this clonotype is one. In DNA form, the CDR3 reads TGTGCCAGCAGTGAAAACACCGGGACAGGTTTCGGAGACTCACCCCTCCACTTT. Amino acids: CASSENTGTGFGDSPLHF. This sequence joins TRBV25-1 and TRBJ1-6; 8 bases match TRBD1. Unmatched junction bases numbered 16, after V lost 2 bases and J lost 10 bases. Germline assignment: CDR1 MGHDK and CDR2 SYGVNS. The CDR3 loop spans 18 amino acids.

This sequence joins TRBV7-9 and TRBJ2-5; 14 bases fit TRBD2. Trimming cost V 4 bases and J 1 base; bases outside gene matches: 8. CDR3 length equals 18 residues. Germline V gives CDR1 SEHNR, CDR2 FQNEAQ (reference sequence). The CDR3 protein is CASSSAGTSGGTQETQYF. In DNA, the CDR3 is TGTGCCAGCAGCTCCGCCGGGACTAGCGGGGGAACCCAAGAGACCCAGTACTTC.

The CDR3 spells CATSDSSAMKETQYF. CDR3 bases: TGTGCCACCAGTGATAGCAGCGCAATGAAAGAGACCCAGTACTTC. The V gene is TRBV24-1, the J gene TRBJ2-5; no definite D call. Trimming removed 3 bases from V and 3 bases from J, with 13 bases in between. The CDR3 covers 15 residues. Germline V gene lookup returns CDR1 KGHDR and CDR2 SFDVKD.

The chain links TRBV25-1 to TRBJ2-6, with a weak D call TRBD1 (6 bases). Germline assignment: CDR1 MGHDK and CDR2 SYGVNS. The V and J ends lost 5 bases and 0 bases respectively, with 11 bases between them. The CDR3 is 16 amino acids. The CDR3 DNA follows: TGTGCCAGCAGTCCGGGACAAAGCTCTGGGGCCAACGTCCTGACTTTC. Its protein is CASSPGQSSGANVLTF.